This T cell receptor beta chain derives from a study of blood T cell repertoires in COVID-19. Study at large: Material from acute and convalescent COVID-19 was sourced from the United States, Italy and Spain. T cells, B-cell-depleted T cells, or PBMCs supplied cDNA or gDNA.

In the original processing: Estimated nucleated cell counts came from reference gene primer amplification. The table came from immunoSEQ multiplex PCR; TCRdb's copy has only in-frame clones and leaves some out. Clone size and the V and J calls come from that table; the DNA yielded D and trimming. This sample has 35,000 to 45,000 clones, with 88% found just once. Germline assignment: CDR1 LGHDT and CDR2 YNNKEL (reference sequence). This CDR3 has 15 amino acids. V lost 0 bases, J lost 1 base, and 9 bases lay in between. V and J are TRBV3-1 (or the pseudogene TRBV3-2) and TRBJ1-1; unclear D gene. The receptor was isolated from a human donor in a cohort sampled during active COVID-19. Sequencing was done on a sample of peripheral blood. The CDR3 nucleotides read TGTGCCAGCAGCCAAGACAGGTTACGGAACACTGAAGCTTTCTTT. Encoded protein: CASSQDRLRNTEAFF.